Presented here are 26 T cell receptor beta chains from one specimen sequenced in a study of patients and donors after allogeneic stem cell transplantation. TCRdb fed the RT-PCR reads into MiXCR, producing one record per CDR3 protein. This table has 400,000 to 500,000 distinct CDR3 sequences, roughly 16% appearing once. Material for sequencing was blood, either unsorted or a sorted T cell fraction (not recorded which). The receptors derive from a human donor who was either an allogeneic HSCT recipient or a stem cell or donor lymphocyte infusion donor (not recorded which). It is not recorded whose cells these are; they may come from a transplant donor.

In its sample, this clonotype was seen a few times. The chain links TRBV7-9 to TRBJ1-2, with 7 bases lining up with TRBD1. The length of the CDR3 is 16 residues. Looked up from germline, CDR1 is SEHNR and CDR2 is FQNEAQ (reference sequence). V shed 6 bases and J 4 bases; nucleotides not matched to a gene: 14. The CDR3, as DNA: TGTGCCAGCAGTTTTCCAGACAGGGAAAGACTCTATGGCTACACCTTC. Encoded protein: CASSFPDRERLYGYTF.

The gene calls are TRBV6-2 or TRBV6-3 and TRBJ2-1; D is possibly TRBD2 (7 bases). The CDR3 has 16 residues. Germline V gene lookup returns CDR1 MNHEY and CDR2 SVGEGT. V was clipped by 5 bases and J by 7 bases, with 21 bases between them. The CDR3 bases are TGTGCCAGCAGTCCGGCGGGGGCTGCGGGGAGGAATGAGCAGTTCTTC. Amino acid sequence: CASSPAGAAGRNEQFF.

DNA of the CDR3: TGCGCCAGCAGCCTTCAAGATCAGGGAGTCACTGAAGCTTTCTTT. Amino acids: CASSLQDQGVTEAFF. The rearrangement uses TRBV4-1 and TRBJ1-1; TRBD1 is a possible D gene (5 bases). V was pared by 4 bases and J by 4 bases, with 16 bases between. Germline V CDR1 and CDR2: MGHRA, YSYEKL. The CDR3 totals 15 residues.

This sequence joins TRBV5-1 and TRBJ2-3; D gene ambiguous. V shed 0 bases and J shed 5 bases, with 10 bases lying between them. Germline loops: CDR1 SGHRS, CDR2 YFSETQ. The CDR3 sequence is 14 residues long. The CDR3 protein is CASSLGRDVDTQYF. The CDR3 bases are TGCGCCAGCAGCTTGGGTAGGGATGTAGATACGCAGTATTTT.

The gene calls are TRBV3-1 and TRBJ2-7, with 11 positions matching TRBD2. The length of the CDR3 is 17 residues. Germline assignment: CDR1 LGHDT and CDR2 YNNKEL (reference sequence). J gave up 4 bases and V 4 bases, and 12 bases lay outside the gene matches. DNA of the CDR3: TGTGCCAGCAGCCGGCGGCCCGGGACTAGCGGTACTTACGAGCAGTACTTC. This encodes CASSRRPGTSGTYEQYF.

The sample holds a few counts of this clonotype. The chain carries TRBV5-1 and TRBJ2-7, with D possibly called TRBD1 or TRBD2 (5 bases each). This CDR3 comprises 13 residues. The ends were cut back, 4 bases at V and 4 bases at J, with 12 bases in the middle. The V gene's germline CDR1 is SGHRS and CDR2 YFSETQ. The CDR3 sequence is CASSRWDGYEQYF. The DNA of the CDR3 is TGCGCCAGCAGCAGATGGGACGGGTACGAGCAGTACTTC. Complete variable domain (other parts from reference TRBV5-1 and TRBJ2-7): KAGVTQTPRYLIKTRGQQVTLSCSPISGHRSVSWYQQTPGQGLQFLFEYFSETQRNKGNFPGRFSGRQFSNSRSEMNVSTLELGDSALYLCASSRWDGYEQYFGPGTRLTVT.

Only a few counts were recorded for this clonotype. The chain uses TRBV30 and TRBJ1-1; D is perhaps TRBD1 (6 bases). V dropped 6 bases and J dropped 5 bases, with 19 bases sitting between them. CDR1 is GTSNPN, CDR2 SVGIG, per germline (reference sequence). CDR3 length: 14 residues. CDR3 nucleotides: TGTGCCTGTGGCCTGGGGGCGGTTGGGACTGAAGCTTTCTTT. Translated: CACGLGAVGTEAFF.

This clonotype was picked up many times. This chain links TRBV30 with TRBJ2-3, with TRBD2 identical over 8 bases. Trimming removed 2 bases from V and 10 bases from J; junction bases left unmatched: 5. Germline CDR1 is GTSNPN and CDR2 is SVGIG (reference sequence). This CDR3 region has 12 residues. CDR3 sequence reads: CAWSRGREAQYF. The CDR3 coding sequence is TGTGCCTGGAGTCGGGGGCGGGAGGCGCAGTATTTT.

This clonotype was recorded a few times. The chain links TRBV20-1 to TRBJ2-7; D ambiguous. Germline values: CDR1 DFQATT, CDR2 SNEGSKA (reference sequence). V shed 4 bases and J shed 2 bases, with 9 bases lying between them. The CDR3 has 12 amino acids. The CDR3 nucleotides are TGCAGTGCTAAGACCGGACCCTACGAGCAGTACTTC. Translated, it gives CSAKTGPYEQYF.

Only a few counts were recorded for this clonotype. The chain recombines TRBV7-3 with TRBJ2-1, with TRBD2 matching over 7 bases. With V trimmed by 1 base and J by 5 bases, 14 bases remained unmatched. This CDR3 has 18 amino acids. Germline CDR1 is SGHTA and CDR2 is FQGTGA. The CDR3 reads CASSLRRFGREQNNEQFF. The CDR3 DNA reads TGTGCCAGCAGCTTAAGGCGATTCGGGCGGGAGCAAAACAATGAGCAGTTCTTC. The complete variable domain, with remaining parts taken from reference TRBV7-3 and TRBJ2-1, reads GAGVSQTPSNKVTEKGKYVELRCDPISGHTALYWYRQSLGQGPEFLIYFQGTGAADDSGLPNDRFFAVRPEGSVSTLKIQRTERGDSAVYLCASSLRRFGREQNNEQFFGPGTRLTVL.

This chain connects TRBV20-1 to TRBJ1-5; D not certain. The CDR3 has 14 amino acids. In germline, CDR1 is DFQATT, CDR2 SNEGSKA (reference sequence). The V end lost 0 bases, the J end lost 0 bases, and 6 bases lay between the germline ends. CDR3 DNA sequence: TGCAGTGCTAGAGATCAGGATAGCAATCAGCCCCAGCATTTT. This sequence encodes CSARDQDSNQPQHF.

This clonotype came up many times. Here the CDR3 DNA reads TGCAGCGTTGAAGAGCAGGGGCAGACCCAGTACTTC. Its translation: CSVEEQGQTQYF. This chain connects TRBV29-1 to TRBJ2-5; TRBD1 might be the D (6 bases). The germline CDR1 and CDR2 sequences are SQVTM and ANQGSEA. The CDR3 spans 12 residues. Trimming cost V 0 bases and J 6 bases, with 8 bases left between them. Based on the CDR3 plus reference TRBV29-1 and TRBJ2-5, the full variable domain is SAVISQKPSRDICQRGTSLTIQCQVDSQVTMMFWYRQQPGQSLTLIATANQGSEATYESGFVIDKFPISRPNLTFSTLTVSNMSPEDSSIYLCSVEEQGQTQYFGPGTRLLVL.

This clonotype turned up a few times. The J gene is TRBJ2-3, the V gene TRBV3-1; D assignment may be TRBD1 or TRBD2 (5 bases each). The germline CDR1 and CDR2 sequences are LGHDT and YNNKEL (reference sequence). V dropped 4 bases and J dropped 10 bases, with 15 bases sitting between them. The CDR3 has 13 residues. This chain's CDR3 is CASSPGPVGSQYF. CDR3 in DNA: TGTGCCAGCAGCCCGGGACCAGTGGGGTCGCAGTATTTT.

This clonotype was counted many times. This chain uses TRBV12-3 or TRBV12-4 with TRBJ2-2; TRBD2 matches 8 bases. Trimming removed 6 bases from V and 0 bases from J; junction bases left unmatched: 6. The CDR3 has 16 amino acids. CDR3 DNA: TGTGCCAGCAGCCGACTAGCGATTACGAACACCGGGGAGCTGTTTTTT. This codes for CASSRLAITNTGELFF.

V and J are TRBV19 and TRBJ2-7; D might be TRBD1 (5 bases). Trimming took 5 bases from V and 2 from J, leaving 10 bases between them. The germline V gene has CDR1 LNHDA and CDR2 SQIVND (reference sequence). The CDR3 extends over 13 amino acids. DNA of the CDR3: TGTGCCAGTAGTCGGACACAAACCTACGAGCAGTACTTC. Translation gives CASSRTQTYEQYF. The variable domain in full, completed from reference TRBV19 and TRBJ2-7, reads DGGITQSPKYLFRKEGQNVTLSCEQNLNHDAMYWYRQDPGQGLRLIYYSQIVNDFQKGDIAEGYSVSREKKESFPLTVTSAQKNPTAFYLCASSRTQTYEQYFGPGTRLTVT.

V gene TRBV4-2 combines with J gene TRBJ2-1, with TRBD2 identical over 14 bases. V was clipped by 2 bases and J by 9 bases; unmatched bases: 3. This CDR3 is 15 amino acids long. The germline CDR1 and CDR2 sequences are LGHNA and YNFKEQ. CDR3 sequence reads: CASSQPGLAGVEQFF. CDR3 DNA: TGTGCCAGCAGCCAACCGGGACTAGCGGGAGTTGAGCAGTTCTTC.

This clonotype was picked up a small number of times. The rearrangement joins TRBV30 to TRBJ1-1, with 7 bases that match TRBD1. CDR1 is GTSNPN, CDR2 SVGIG, per germline (reference sequence). V dropped 5 bases and J dropped 6; count of bases not matched to a gene: 3. CDR3 size: 11 residues. The CDR3 DNA reads as TGTGCCTGGGAGGGGGCCTCTGAAGCTTTCTTT. It specifies CAWEGASEAFF.

In its sample, this clonotype was seen many times. The V gene is TRBV5-1, the J gene TRBJ1-2; 8 nucleotides align to TRBD1. The CDR3 has 14 amino acids. The V gene's germline CDR1 is SGHRS and CDR2 YFSETQ. V was clipped by 3 bases and J by 2 bases; unmatched bases: 3. The CDR3 reads CASSSTGDNYGYTF. CDR3 nucleotide sequence: TGCGCCAGCAGCTCGACAGGGGACAACTATGGCTACACCTTC. Full variable domain (missing parts from reference TRBV5-1 and TRBJ1-2): KAGVTQTPRYLIKTRGQQVTLSCSPISGHRSVSWYQQTPGQGLQFLFEYFSETQRNKGNFPGRFSGRQFSNSRSEMNVSTLELGDSALYLCASSSTGDNYGYTFGSGTRLTVV.

The CDR3 protein is CASRRHRGEAFF. For the CDR3, the DNA is TGTGCCAGCAGACGTCATAGGGGGGAAGCTTTCTTT. The chain combines TRBV12-3 or TRBV12-4 with TRBJ1-1; a possible D gene is TRBD1 (6 bases). V gave up 6 bases and J gave up 8 bases, with 13 bases separating them. The CDR3 is 12 residues long.

This rearrangement joins TRBV2 to TRBJ2-7, with 8 bases lining up with TRBD1. After removal of 6 bases from V and 7 bases from J, the junction contained 11 bases not matched to a gene. CDR3 length: 14 amino acids. The germline V gene has CDR1 SNHLY and CDR2 FYNNEI. CDR3 protein: CASSQGQVLREQYF. The CDR3 nucleotides are TGTGCCAGCAGCCAGGGACAGGTATTGAGGGAGCAGTACTTC.

In this sample, this clonotype turned up a few times. This sequence joins TRBV3-1 and TRBJ1-2, with 7 positions matching TRBD1. Germline-derived CDR1 and CDR2 are LGHDT and YNNKEL (reference sequence). V dropped 6 bases and J dropped 4; count of bases not matched to a gene: 8. The CDR3 sequence is 14 residues long. Here the CDR3 DNA reads TGTGCCAGCAGTCATGACAGGGACTCCTATGGCTACACCTTC. Residues: CASSHDRDSYGYTF.

V usage is TRBV24-1 and J usage is TRBJ1-5; TRBD1 matches at 8 bases. The V and J ends lost 3 bases and 9 bases, in that order; junction bases with no gene match: 9. The CDR3 length is 15 residues. Germline CDR1 and CDR2: KGHDR and SFDVKD. In DNA form, the CDR3 reads TGTGCCACCAGTGATCGTGGGACAGGCCCGTGGCCCCAGCATTTT. Translated, it gives CATSDRGTGPWPQHF.

In this sample, this clonotype turned up a few times. This chain joins TRBV11-1 and TRBJ2-5, with 7 nucleotides matching TRBD1. Germline V gives CDR1 SGHAT, CDR2 FQDESV (reference sequence). The V gene end was trimmed by 4 bases and the J gene end by 4 bases; junction bases not matched to a gene: 9. This CDR3 spans 15 amino acids. CDR3 in amino acids: CASSSNRGKIETQYF. Written as DNA, the CDR3 is TGTGCCAGCAGCTCAAACAGGGGAAAGATAGAGACCCAGTACTTC.

This clonotype was recorded many times. This chain uses TRBV12-3 or TRBV12-4 with TRBJ1-5, with TRBD1 identical over 9 bases. V shed 4 bases, J shed 7 bases, and the junction held 8 bases outside the gene matches. The CDR3 is 15 residues long. CDR3 region: CASSSGTGRQQPQHF. CDR3 sequence (DNA): TGTGCCAGCAGTTCCGGGACAGGGAGACAACAGCCCCAGCATTTT.

CDR3 nucleotides: TGTGCCAGCAGCCTCAGGGGGCAAGCGAGCAATCAGCCCCAGCATTTT. Translating it yields CASSLRGQASNQPQHF. V gene TRBV2 combines with J gene TRBJ1-5, with 8 bases matching TRBD1. CDR3 length: 16 residues. The germline CDR1 and CDR2 sequences are SNHLY and FYNNEI. V trimming: 6 bases; J trimming: 1 base; junction bases outside the gene matches: 8.

This clonotype was seen only a few times. The chain joins TRBV25-1 to TRBJ2-2, with 13 bases matching TRBD2. V trimming: 6 bases; J trimming: 4 bases; junction bases outside the gene matches: 8. This CDR3 spans 17 amino acids. The germline CDR1 and CDR2 sequences are MGHDK and SYGVNS. The CDR3 DNA reads TGTGCCAGCAGCCGGACTAGCGGGAGTTTTAGCACCGGGGAGCTGTTTTTT. Protein product: CASSRTSGSFSTGELFF.